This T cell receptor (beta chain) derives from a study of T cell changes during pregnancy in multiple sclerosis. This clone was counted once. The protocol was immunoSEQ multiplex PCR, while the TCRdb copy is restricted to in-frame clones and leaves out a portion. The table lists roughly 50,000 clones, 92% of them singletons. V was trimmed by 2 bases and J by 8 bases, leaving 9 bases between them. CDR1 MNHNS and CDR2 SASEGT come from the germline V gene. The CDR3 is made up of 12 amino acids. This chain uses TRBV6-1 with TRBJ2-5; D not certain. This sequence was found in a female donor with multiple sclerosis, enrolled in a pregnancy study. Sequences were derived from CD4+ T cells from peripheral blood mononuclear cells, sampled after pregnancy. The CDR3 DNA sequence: TGTGCCAGCAGTGAAATGACTTTAACCCAGTACTTC. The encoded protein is CASSEMTLTQYF.